Presented here are 13 T cell receptor beta chains from one specimen sequenced in a study of T cells expressing NK-cell markers. TCRdb re-called the 5' RACE reads and catalogs CDR3 proteins one per entry, DNA excluded. Recorded for this sample: a few hundred thousand distinct CDR3 sequences. The sample was blood T cells: a sorted CD56 or NKG2C T cell subset, CD4+ or CD8+ T cells, or bulk PBMC T cells (not recorded which). The receptors originated from a man younger than 30 in good health.

The V call is TRBV12-3 or TRBV12-4, the J call TRBJ1-3. This CDR3 has 15 amino acids. The CDR3 reads CASSLGPISGNTIYF.

The chain combines TRBV6-1 with TRBJ2-1; TCRdb lists TRBD1, though no DNA is available to test this call. There are 13 residues in the CDR3. Per the germline V gene, CDR1 is MNHNS and CDR2 is SASEGT. CDR3 residues: CASQPGQGVKQFF.

The chain joins TRBV11-1 to TRBJ1-1. Germline values: CDR1 SGHAT, CDR2 FQDESV (reference sequence). The CDR3 covers 14 residues. CDR3 region: CASSRPERNTEAFF.

The chain recombines TRBV6-5 with TRBJ1-2. This CDR3 has 13 residues. Germline V CDR1 and CDR2: MNHEY, SVGAGI. CDR3 amino acids: CASSYSSMYGYTF.

The V call is TRBV28, the J call TRBJ2-5; absent DNA, TCRdb's TRBD2 call cannot be checked. The CDR3 is 18 residues long. In germline, CDR1 is MDHEN, CDR2 SYDVKM. The chain's CDR3 is CASSLLKLAGRVGETQYF.

The chain couples TRBV6-5 to TRBJ2-1; there is no DNA to check the TCRdb D call of TRBD1. In germline, CDR1 is MNHEY, CDR2 SVGAGI. This CDR3 comprises 16 residues. This chain's CDR3 is CASSYSPLSGYNEQFF.

The genes are TRBV6-2 or TRBV6-3 and TRBJ2-1; TCRdb names TRBD1, which stays unverified in the absence of DNA. From germline, CDR1 is MNHEY and CDR2 SVGEGT. The CDR3 spans 14 residues. CDR3 region: CASHGAGPYNEQFF.

The J gene is TRBJ2-7, the V gene TRBV20-1; the TCRdb call, TRBD2, lacks DNA for checking. This CDR3 has 13 amino acids. CDR1 DFQATT and CDR2 SNEGSKA come from the germline V gene (reference sequence). CDR3 region: CSAYSGLFYEQYF.

This sequence joins TRBV7-2 and TRBJ1-3; TCRdb picks TRBD1, but there is no DNA to check that call. This CDR3 is built from 16 residues. Germline V gene lookup returns CDR1 SGHTA and CDR2 FQGNSA. The CDR3 protein is CASSPTGPEAGNTIYF.

The rearrangement links TRBV29-1 to TRBJ2-3; absent DNA, TCRdb's TRBD2 call cannot be checked. The CDR3 runs to 12 residues. Per the germline V gene, CDR1 is SQVTM and CDR2 is ANQGSEA. CDR3 residues: CSLTTGGNTQYF.

The chain recombines TRBV29-1 with TRBJ2-7; TCRdb reports TRBD2, a call that lacks DNA to check it against. Per germline, CDR1 SQVTM and CDR2 ANQGSEA. The CDR3 length is 13 residues. This chain's CDR3 is CSVGGTINYEQYF.

The chain is built from TRBV5-1 and TRBJ2-3; TCRdb picks TRBD2, but there is no DNA to check that call. The CDR3 covers 16 residues. Germline CDR1 SGHRS, CDR2 YFSETQ. This CDR3 reads CASSFLASGYTDTQYF. The whole variable domain, remainder taken from reference TRBV5-1 and TRBJ2-3, is KAGVTQTPRYLIKTRGQQVTLSCSPISGHRSVSWYQQTPGQGLQFLFEYFSETQRNKGNFPGRFSGRQFSNSRSEMNVSTLELGDSALYLCASSFLASGYTDTQYFGPGTRLTVL.

This chain joins TRBV7-6 and TRBJ2-7; TCRdb selects TRBD1, and the lack of DNA leaves this call unchecked. CDR1 and CDR2 from the germline V gene are SGHVS and FNYEAQ. There are 14 residues in the CDR3. This chain's CDR3 is CASSRDPGAHEQYF.